These T cell receptor beta chains were read from a single sample in a study of graft-versus-host responses after intestinal transplantation. These TCRs are of unknown antigen specificity. TCRdb's copy holds only in-frame clones and misses some; the assay was immunoSEQ multiplex PCR. This table holds roughly 77,000 clones, 89% found once. The sequencing used unstimulated CD8+ T cells sorted from spleen or lymph node cells, collected before intestinal transplant. The receptors shown here come from a human donor who received an intestinal transplant. The CDR3 runs from the conserved cysteine through the conserved F or W. A D gene is named only where the DNA matches it firmly. The size of a clone is reported for some rows only, either as once, few or many, or as a class for expanded clones.

clone size	V gene	D gene	J gene	CDR3 DNA	CDR3 protein
-	TRBV4-1	-	TRBJ2-1	TGCGCCAGCAGCCAAGGGCACTACAATGAGCAGTTCTTC	CASSQGHYNEQFF
-	TRBV6-1	-	TRBJ2-5	TGTGCCAGCAGTGCGCAGGAACCTCAAGAGACCCAGTACTTC	CASSAQEPQETQYF
-	TRBV5-4	TRBD1	TRBJ2-7	TGTGCCAGCAGCTTGGGACAGGGGAGCTCCTACGAGCAGTACTTC	CASSLGQGSSYEQYF
-	TRBV30	-	TRBJ2-3	TGTGCCTGGAGTGTAGTTCACCCGGGCACAGATACGCAGTATTTT	CAWSVVHPGTDTQYF
-	TRBV5-1	-	TRBJ2-7	TGCGCCAGCAGGGGACACAGCCCCTCCGAGCAGTACTTC	CASRGHSPSEQYF
-	TRBV5-1	-	TRBJ2-7	TGCGCCAGCAGGCCGGGGGACCCAGACTACGAGCAGTACTTC	CASRPGDPDYEQYF
-	TRBV5-1	-	TRBJ1-2	TGCGCCAGCAGCCCCGCCCGGGGGGCATATGGCTACACCTTC	CASSPARGAYGYTF
few	TRBV28	-	TRBJ2-7	TGTGCCAGCAGTTTATTCTCAGCGGGCTACGAGCAGTACTTC	CASSLFSAGYEQYF
-	TRBV4-2	TRBD2	TRBJ2-3	TGTGCCAGCAGCCAATCCGGGGTAGCGGGGCCAGATACGCAGTATTTT	CASSQSGVAGPDTQYF
-	TRBV27	TRBD2	TRBJ2-7	TGTGCCAGCGGACTTAGCGGGAGAGCGTACTTC	CASGLSGRAYF
once	TRBV15	TRBD1	TRBJ1-3	TGTGCCACCAGCCGGGACAGGGCCTTCTCGGACCCTGGAAACACCATATATTTT	CATSRDRAFSDPGNTIYF
-	TRBV2	TRBD2	TRBJ2-3	TGTGCCAGCGGAGCGGGACTAGCGGGGGATGCCCCCTCCACAGATACGCAGTATTTT	CASGAGLAGDAPSTDTQYF
-	TRBV5-4	-	TRBJ2-5	TGTGCCAGCAGCTCGTCCTGGGACTACCAAGAGACCCAGTACTTC	CASSSSWDYQETQYF
-	TRBV7-9	TRBD1	TRBJ2-1	TGTGCCAGCAGCTACAGGGGGAGCTACAATGAGCAGTTCTTC	CASSYRGSYNEQFF
few	TRBV4-1	TRBD2	TRBJ2-3	TGCGCCAGCAGCCAAGAATGGCTAGCGGGGGGGCCCCCAGATACGCAGTATTTT	CASSQEWLAGGPPDTQYF
few	TRBV12-1	-	TRBJ2-7	TGTGCCAGCAGCTTTTGGAGCGCCACGACCTACGAGCAGTACTTC	CASSFWSATTYEQYF
-	TRBV7-8	-	TRBJ2-7	TGTGCCAGCAGCTCTCGGACAGATAGCTCCTACGAGCAGTACTTC	CASSSRTDSSYEQYF
-	TRBV4-1	TRBD1	TRBJ2-7	TGCGCCAGCAGCCCCTACAGGGGGGTTGCCGAGCAGTACTTC	CASSPYRGVAEQYF
few	TRBV6-4	-	TRBJ2-7	TGTGCCAGCAGTGACGCGTCTGGAGATGTGCACTTC	CASSDASGDVHF
-	TRBV28	-	TRBJ2-7	TGTGCCAGCAGTTTTTCGCGGTGGTTCTCCTACGAGCAGTACTTC	CASSFSRWFSYEQYF
-	TRBV4-1	TRBD1	TRBJ2-7	TGCGCCAGCAGCCAAGGAGAGGACAGGGGTTCCTACGAGCAGTACTTC	CASSQGEDRGSYEQYF
few	TRBV28	-	TRBJ1-4	TGTGCCAGCAGTAACCGGGACATTGGGAATGAAAAACTGTTTTTT	CASSNRDIGNEKLFF
-	TRBV4-1	TRBD1	TRBJ2-7	TGCGCCAGCAGCCTTTCTCCGGGACAGGAAGGCAACGAGCAGTACTTC	CASSLSPGQEGNEQYF
-	TRBV28	TRBD1	TRBJ1-6	TGTGCCAGCAGTTTATCGACAGGGTTAGGTTCACCCCTCCACTTT	CASSLSTGLGSPLHF
-	TRBV28	-	TRBJ1-1	TGTGCCAGCAGTTCCCAATTTGAGGAGAACACTGAAGCTTTCTTT	CASSSQFEENTEAFF
-	TRBV28	-	TRBJ1-2	TGTGCCAGCAGTTTAAACTCCCTTAACTATGGCTACACCTTC	CASSLNSLNYGYTF